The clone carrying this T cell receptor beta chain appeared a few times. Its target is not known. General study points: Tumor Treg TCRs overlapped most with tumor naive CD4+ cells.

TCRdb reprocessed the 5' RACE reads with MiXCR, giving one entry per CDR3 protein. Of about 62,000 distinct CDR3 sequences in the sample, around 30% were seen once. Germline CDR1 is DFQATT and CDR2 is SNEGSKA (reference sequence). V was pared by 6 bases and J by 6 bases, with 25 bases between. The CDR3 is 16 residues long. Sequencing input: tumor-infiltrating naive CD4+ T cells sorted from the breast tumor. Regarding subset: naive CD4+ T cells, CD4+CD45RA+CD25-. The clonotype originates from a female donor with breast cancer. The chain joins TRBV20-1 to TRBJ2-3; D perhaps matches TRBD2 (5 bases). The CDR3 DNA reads TGCAGTGCCTCCAGACCCGACTATTCCACTGGGGATACGCAGTATTTT. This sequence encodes CSASRPDYSTGDTQYF.